One sample yielded the 23 T cell receptor beta chains listed below, sequenced in a study of T cell responses to AZD1222 COVID-19 vaccine. TCRdb keeps only in-frame clones here, not all; method: immunoSEQ multiplex PCR. The sample lists roughly 180,000 clones, 85% to 95% occurring once. The specimen comprised peripheral blood, sampled on day 0 of AZD1222 vaccination. The receptors were gathered from an adult in good health.

V gene TRBV30 combines with J gene TRBJ1-6; TRBD1 is a possible D gene (5 bases). This CDR3 comprises 18 residues. Germline CDR1 is GTSNPN and CDR2 is SVGIG (reference sequence). Trimming removed 1 base from V and 0 bases from J, with 16 bases in between. CDR3 sequence reads: CAWSGGRKASSYNSPLHF. The CDR3 nucleotides read TGTGCCTGGAGTGGGGGACGAAAGGCGAGCTCCTATAATTCACCCCTCCACTTT.

The CDR3 here is CASSIRPGLVNEQYF. The CDR3 bases are TGTGCCAGTAGTATCCGGCCGGGACTAGTGAACGAGCAGTACTTC. The rearrangement joins TRBV19 to TRBJ2-7, with TRBD2 matching over 8 bases. With 3 bases clipped from V and 5 bases from J, the junction kept 9 bases outside the gene matches. Per the germline V gene, CDR1 is LNHDA and CDR2 is SQIVND (reference sequence). The CDR3 spans 15 residues.

The V gene is TRBV6-5, the J gene TRBJ1-5; unclear D gene. Per the germline V gene, CDR1 is MNHEY and CDR2 is SVGAGI. V was shortened by 7 bases and J by 0 bases, with 13 bases between the two germline ends. The CDR3 runs to 15 residues. CDR3 coding DNA: TGTGCCAGCAAAACGCGGGAGCATAGCAATCAGCCCCAGCATTTT. The encoded protein is CASKTREHSNQPQHF.

This clone was observed a single time. The chain joins TRBV18 to TRBJ2-5; 15 bases are shared with TRBD2. The junction had 14 bases not matched to a gene; V was cut back by 6 bases and J by 3 bases. Germline V gives CDR1 KGHSH, CDR2 LQKENI. This CDR3 contains 19 residues. CDR3 coding DNA: TGTGCCAGCTCCCCGACCGGGACTAGCGGGAGGAGAGTGGAAGAGACCCAGTACTTC. It yields the protein CASSPTGTSGRRVEETQYF.

The gene calls are TRBV19 and TRBJ1-2; 9 bases line up with TRBD1. Looked up from germline, CDR1 is LNHDA and CDR2 is SQIVND (reference sequence). Losses at the gene ends were 0 bases for V and 7 bases for J; bases not matched to a gene: 6. The CDR3 consists of 15 residues. This CDR3 is CASSIEAQGAGGYTF. CDR3 sequence (DNA): TGTGCCAGTAGTATAGAGGCACAGGGGGCCGGTGGCTACACCTTC.

V usage is TRBV11-2 and J usage is TRBJ2-1; the D gene could be TRBD1 or TRBD2 (5 bases each). The V end was cut by 7 bases, the J end by 9 bases, with 19 bases between. Germline CDR1 is SGHAT and CDR2 is FQNNGV. This CDR3 contains 14 residues. CDR3 nucleotides: TGTGCCAGCAACTTCCGACGGGGCCAGGGTGAGCAGTTCTTC. Translation gives CASNFRRGQGEQFF.

V usage is TRBV19 and J usage is TRBJ1-1, with D possibly matching TRBD1 (5 bases). The germline V and J ends were trimmed by 6 bases and 3 bases, with 29 bases remaining between them. In germline, CDR1 is LNHDA, CDR2 SQIVND (reference sequence). The CDR3 spans 19 residues. The CDR3 loop is CASSPWGPLSQSGYTEAFF. The CDR3 DNA reads as TGTGCCAGTAGCCCTTGGGGCCCCCTTAGTCAGAGTGGGTACACTGAAGCTTTCTTT. Full variable domain (remainder filled in from reference TRBV19 and TRBJ1-1): DGGITQSPKYLFRKEGQNVTLSCEQNLNHDAMYWYRQDPGQGLRLIYYSQIVNDFQKGDIAEGYSVSREKKESFPLTVTSAQKNPTAFYLCASSPWGPLSQSGYTEAFFGQGTRLTVV.

The chain is built from TRBV19 and TRBJ2-3, with D tentatively TRBD2 (5 bases). Trimming cost V 3 bases and J 4 bases, with 14 bases left between them. Germline CDR1 and CDR2: LNHDA and SQIVND (reference sequence). The CDR3 sequence is 15 residues long. The CDR3 reads CASSIGGLGSDTQYF. The CDR3 nucleotides are TGTGCCAGTAGTATCGGCGGGTTGGGGTCAGATACGCAGTATTTT.

The chain joins TRBV4-2 to TRBJ1-4; no reliable D call. The CDR3 is made up of 14 amino acids. Germline lookup yields CDR1 LGHNA and CDR2 YNFKEQ. Between the trimmed V and J ends, which lost 1 base and 7 bases, there was a span of 10 bases. CDR3 sequence reads: CASSQVERGEKLFF. CDR3 DNA sequence: TGTGCCAGCAGCCAAGTTGAGCGAGGTGAAAAACTGTTTTTT.

CDR3 sequence reads: CASSLVDPGGEQYF. The CDR3 DNA follows: TGTGCCAGCAGCTTGGTGGACCCAGGGGGGGAGCAGTACTTC. V is TRBV5-5 and J is TRBJ2-7, with D possibly matching TRBD1 (7 bases). Trimming took 0 bases from V and 7 from J, leaving 14 bases between them. Germline CDR1 reads SGHKS; CDR2 reads YYEKEE (reference sequence). This CDR3 is 14 amino acids long.

V is TRBV3-1 (or the pseudogene TRBV3-2) and J is TRBJ1-6; D unresolved. The CDR3 covers 12 residues. Germline CDR1 and CDR2: LGHDT and YNNKEL (reference sequence). The V gene lost 6 bases and the J gene lost 14 bases, with 14 bases spanning the gap. The CDR3 spells CASRSDRGSLHF. Written as DNA, the CDR3 is TGTGCCAGCAGATCTGACCGGGGATCCCTCCACTTT.

The chain combines TRBV29-1 with TRBJ2-7, with D perhaps matching TRBD1 or TRBD2 (6 bases each). This CDR3 has 13 amino acids. From germline, CDR1 is SQVTM and CDR2 ANQGSEA. Between the trimmed V and J ends, which lost 2 bases and 5 bases, there was a span of 13 bases. This CDR3 is CSVEKGGFHEQYF. CDR3 nucleotide sequence: TGCAGCGTTGAAAAGGGGGGCTTCCACGAGCAGTACTTC.

The chain employs TRBV27 and TRBJ1-1; 8 bases align to TRBD1. V lost 6 bases and J lost 4; bases outside the gene matches: 4. Germline V CDR1 and CDR2: MNHEY, SMNVEV (reference sequence). The CDR3 extends over 13 amino acids. The CDR3 here is CASSKGTGTEAFF. CDR3 DNA: TGTGCCAGCAGCAAAGGGACAGGCACTGAAGCTTTCTTT.

The V call is TRBV25-1, the J call TRBJ1-4, with 9 bases aligning to TRBD1. V lost 4 bases, J lost 5 bases, and 8 bases stayed unmatched. The CDR3 has 16 amino acids. Germline V CDR1 and CDR2: MGHDK, SYGVNS. This CDR3 is CASSALGQGINEKLFF. The CDR3 nucleotides read TGTGCCAGCAGTGCCCTCGGACAGGGGATAAATGAAAAACTGTTTTTT.

The rearrangement uses TRBV6-1 and TRBJ2-3, with unresolved D. Germline CDR1 is MNHNS and CDR2 is SASEGT. The CDR3 sequence is 13 residues long. V was shortened by 3 bases and J by 6 bases, with 10 bases between the two germline ends. The DNA for the CDR3 is TGTGCCAGCAGTGATGGGGTTTGGGATACGCAGTATTTT. Translation: CASSDGVWDTQYF.

This clone was recorded only once. The chain combines TRBV10-3 with TRBJ1-1, with a tentative D call TRBD1 (6 bases). Trimming pared 0 bases from V and 0 bases from J, leaving 8 bases between. The CDR3 contains 15 residues. CDR1 ENHRY and CDR2 SYGVKD come from the germline V gene. The CDR3 loop reads CAISESGQLNTEAFF. DNA of the CDR3: TGTGCCATCAGTGAGTCGGGACAATTGAACACTGAAGCTTTCTTT.

V usage is TRBV19 and J usage is TRBJ2-7, with D possibly being TRBD1 or TRBD2 (6 bases each). The CDR3 length is 15 residues. The ends were cut back, 3 bases at V and 2 bases at J, with 14 bases in the middle. CDR1 is LNHDA, CDR2 SQIVND, per germline (reference sequence). CDR3 sequence reads: CASSIKGGLAYEQYF. The CDR3 nucleotides are TGTGCCAGTAGTATCAAGGGGGGCCTAGCCTACGAGCAGTACTTC.

The chain employs TRBV5-1 and TRBJ2-1; 12 nucleotides agree with TRBD1. This CDR3 region has 14 residues. Germline V CDR1 and CDR2: SGHRS, YFSETQ. Trimming at V came to 7 bases and at J to 9 bases, leaving 8 bases not matched to a gene. CDR3 nucleotide sequence: TGCGCCAGCCACCGGGACAGGGGGCAAGGTGAGCAGTTCTTC. Its protein product is CASHRDRGQGEQFF.

This clone appeared a few times. The chain links TRBV6-1 to TRBJ1-1; D is unresolved. V lost 2 bases to trimming and J lost 1 base, with 8 bases between them. The CDR3 contains 14 residues. CDR1 is MNHNS, CDR2 SASEGT, per germline. The CDR3 region has the DNA TGTGCCAGCAGTGAAAGGGTGGAGAACACTGAAGCTTTCTTT. Encoded protein: CASSERVENTEAFF.

The CDR3 coding sequence is TGTGCCAGTAGTTCCCCGAGCGGGAGGGCCGCCGGGGAGCTGTTTTTT. This sequence encodes CASSSPSGRAAGELFF. This chain joins TRBV19 and TRBJ2-2; 10 bases agree with TRBD2. The junction had 9 bases not matched to a gene; V was cut back by 5 bases and J by 6 bases. The CDR3 loop spans 16 amino acids. Looked up from germline, CDR1 is LNHDA and CDR2 is SQIVND (reference sequence).

The chain is built from TRBV11-2 and TRBJ2-7; TRBD1 matches 10 bases. The CDR3 is 15 amino acids. Germline V gene data show CDR1 as SGHAT and CDR2 as FQNNGV. Trimming cost V 1 base and J 4 bases; bases outside gene matches: 4. The DNA of the CDR3 is TGTGCCAGCAGCTTAGGGGGACAGGGGACGTACGAGCAGTACTTC. Protein product: CASSLGGQGTYEQYF.

The chain recombines TRBV7-9 with TRBJ2-1; TRBD2 matches at 9 bases. V shed 0 bases and J 1 base; nucleotides not matched to a gene: 7. The CDR3 length is 18 residues. CDR1 SEHNR and CDR2 FQNEAQ come from the germline V gene (reference sequence). The CDR3 here is CASSLARPSGISYNEQFF. CDR3 DNA sequence: TGTGCCAGCAGCTTAGCGCGGCCTAGCGGGATTTCCTACAATGAGCAGTTCTTC.

The chain combines TRBV6-5 with TRBJ2-5; no reliable D call. Germline CDR1 is MNHEY and CDR2 is SVGAGI. The CDR3 has 15 amino acids. V was shortened by 0 bases and J by 0 bases, with 8 bases between the two germline ends. The CDR3 sequence: CASSYSILNQETQYF. The CDR3 coding sequence is TGTGCCAGCAGTTACTCGATACTGAACCAAGAGACCCAGTACTTC.